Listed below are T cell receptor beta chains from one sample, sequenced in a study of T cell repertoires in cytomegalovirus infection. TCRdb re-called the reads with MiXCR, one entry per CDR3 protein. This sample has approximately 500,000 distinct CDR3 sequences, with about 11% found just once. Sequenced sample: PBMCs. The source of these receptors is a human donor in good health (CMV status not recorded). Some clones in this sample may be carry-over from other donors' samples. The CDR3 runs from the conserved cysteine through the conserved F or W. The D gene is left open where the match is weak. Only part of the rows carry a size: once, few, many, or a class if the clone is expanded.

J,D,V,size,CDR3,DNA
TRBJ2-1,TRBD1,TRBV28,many,CASSLLGTENEQFF,TGTGCCAGCAGTTTGCTCGGGACAGAAAATGAGCAGTTCTTC
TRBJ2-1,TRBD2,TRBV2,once,CASRGPGLAGEQFF,TGTGCCAGCAGGGGACCTGGACTAGCGGGCGAGCAGTTCTTC
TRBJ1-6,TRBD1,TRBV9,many,CASSARRGTGYNSPLHF,TGTGCCAGCAGCGCCCGTCGGGGGACAGGTTATAATTCACCCCTCCACTTT
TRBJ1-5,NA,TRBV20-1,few,CSARGLAGRGNQPQHF,TGCAGTGCTAGAGGGTTGGCAGGGCGAGGCAATCAGCCCCAGCATTTT
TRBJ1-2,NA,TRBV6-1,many,CASSDTQAIYGYTF,TGTGCCAGCAGTGATACGCAGGCTATCTATGGCTACACCTTC
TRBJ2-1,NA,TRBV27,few,CAISSDSVREQFF,TGTGCCATCAGCAGTGATTCAGTAAGGGAGCAGTTCTTC
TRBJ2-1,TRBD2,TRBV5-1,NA,CASSSPLGRAYNEQFF,TGCGCCAGCAGCTCCCCCCTCGGGAGGGCCTACAATGAGCAGTTCTTC
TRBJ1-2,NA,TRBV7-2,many,CASSLRTDYGYTF,TGTGCCAGCAGCCTAAGGACAGACTATGGCTACACCTTC
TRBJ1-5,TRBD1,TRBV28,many,CASRATLGTGDNQPQHF,TGTGCCAGCCGAGCAACCCTCGGGACAGGGGACAATCAGCCCCAGCATTTT
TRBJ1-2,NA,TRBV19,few,CASSIDDPRASGYTF,TGTGCCAGTAGTATCGATGACCCCCGGGCGTCAGGCTACACCTTC
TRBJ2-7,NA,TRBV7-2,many,CASSHPGAGAIYEQYF,TGTGCCAGCAGCCACCCCGGGGCGGGTGCAATCTACGAGCAGTACTTC
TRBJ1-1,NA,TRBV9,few,CASSAYRAQNTEAFF,TGTGCCAGCAGCGCATACAGGGCGCAGAACACTGAAGCTTTCTTT
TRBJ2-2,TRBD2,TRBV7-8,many,CASSLGGRETGELFF,TGTGCCAGCAGCTTAGGAGGGAGGGAGACCGGGGAGCTGTTTTTT
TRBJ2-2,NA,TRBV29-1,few,CSVPMSPGELFF,TGCAGCGTCCCTATGTCCCCCGGGGAGCTGTTTTTT
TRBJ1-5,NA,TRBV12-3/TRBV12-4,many,CASSYSTGHNQPQHF,TGTGCCAGCAGCTATAGTACAGGACACAATCAGCCCCAGCATTTT
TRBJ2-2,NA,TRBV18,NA,CASSPQEQAGTGELFF,TGTGCCAGCTCACCACAAGAACAGGCGGGCACCGGGGAGCTGTTTTTT
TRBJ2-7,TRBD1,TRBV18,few,CASSPGQGAIGYEQYF,TGTGCCAGCTCACCGGGACAGGGGGCCATCGGATACGAGCAGTACTTC